This T cell receptor beta chain originates from a study of T cell responses to AZD1222 COVID-19 vaccine. The assay was immunoSEQ multiplex PCR, and TCRdb's table has in-frame clones only and misses some. Of about 110,000 clones detected, about 87% appear once; the ten largest clones hold roughly 1.5%. The germline V gene encodes CDR1 GTSNPN and CDR2 SVGIG (reference sequence). There are 13 residues in the CDR3. V was shortened by 0 bases and J by 4 bases, with 9 bases between the two germline ends. Notes on the study in general: Among spike-specific TCRs, nearly half reportedly target unmutated variant regions.

As concerns this clone: Its antigen is not known.

The sequences come from peripheral blood, collected on day 0 of AZD1222 vaccination. The origin of this receptor is an adult in good health. V gene TRBV30 combines with J gene TRBJ2-5; D gene uncertain. This chain's CDR3 is CAWSVQQIETQYF. The CDR3 region has the DNA TGTGCCTGGAGTGTACAGCAGATAGAGACCCAGTACTTC.